These 18 T cell receptor beta chains originate from one sample sequenced in a study of cytotoxic CD8 clonotypes in ibrutinib-treated CLL. Generated by immunoSEQ multiplex PCR, the TCRdb table keeps only in-frame clones and is missing some. The data show hundreds of thousands of clones, about 80% seen once. The specimen was PBMCs, collected before ibrutinib treatment. The receptor set was obtained from a human donor with chronic lymphocytic leukemia.

V and J are TRBV4-2 and TRBJ2-3; 9 bases agree with TRBD2. CDR3 length: 16 amino acids. Germline CDR1 and CDR2: LGHNA and YNFKEQ. After removal of 0 bases from V and 4 bases from J, the junction contained 5 bases not matched to a gene. CDR3 sequence (DNA): TGTGCCAGCAGCCAAGAAGCTAGCGGGACCGCAGATACGCAGTATTTT. Its translation is CASSQEASGTADTQYF.

The chain recombines TRBV4-1 with TRBJ1-3; D remains unclear. This CDR3 has 17 residues. Germline V gene data show CDR1 as MGHRA and CDR2 as YSYEKL. Trimming took 0 bases from V and 0 from J, leaving 12 bases between them. The CDR3 reads CASSQDLGASSGNTIYF. The DNA of the CDR3 is TGCGCCAGCAGCCAAGATCTGGGAGCCTCCTCTGGAAACACCATATATTTT.

This chain links TRBV7-2 with TRBJ2-7, with D unresolved. V was trimmed by 2 bases and J by 2 bases, leaving 13 bases between them. CDR1 SGHTA and CDR2 FQGNSA come from the germline V gene. This CDR3 is 15 amino acids long. CDR3 sequence reads: CASSLQEKLAYEQYF. DNA of the CDR3: TGTGCCAGCAGCTTACAGGAAAAATTGGCCTACGAGCAGTACTTC.

As for this clone: Other DNA variants within this sample encode the same CDR3. The chain has TRBV6-6 and TRBJ1-3; D is unclear. In germline, CDR1 is MNHNY, CDR2 SVGAGI (reference sequence). This CDR3 comprises 12 residues. V was shortened by 2 bases and J by 4 bases, with 3 bases between the two germline ends. The CDR3 protein is CASSYGGNTIYF. The CDR3 bases are TGTGCCAGCAGTTACGGGGGAAACACCATATATTTT.

As for this clone: The junction and the germline gene differ at one end; a read error may be behind it. The V and J genes are TRBV7-9 and TRBJ2-2, with D hard to call. The CDR3 is 13 residues long. Germline V CDR1 and CDR2: SEHNR, FQNEAQ (reference sequence). Written as DNA, the CDR3 is TGTGCCAGAGGCCCATCGAAGACCGGGGAGCTGTTTTTT. Encoded protein: CARGPSKTGELFF.

The V and J genes are TRBV7-3 and TRBJ2-2; D is undetermined. Germline V gene data show CDR1 as SGHTA and CDR2 as FQGTGA. This CDR3 is 14 amino acids long. Deletions cut 0 bases from V and 1 base from J, with 3 bases between. The CDR3 DNA follows: TGTGCCAGCAGCTTAACCGGGAACACCGGGGAGCTGTTTTTT. Protein sequence: CASSLTGNTGELFF.

The chain links TRBV6-5 to TRBJ1-5; tentatively, D is TRBD1 (5 bases). V lost 9 bases, J lost 3 bases, and 18 bases lay in between. The CDR3 has 15 residues. Germline values: CDR1 MNHEY, CDR2 SVGAGI. For the CDR3, the DNA is TGTGCCAGTCATCCCGGGGCCTACGTCAATCAGCCCCAGCATTTT. It translates to CASHPGAYVNQPQHF.

The V and J genes are TRBV7-2 and TRBJ2-7; D not certain. CDR3 length: 14 residues. Germline CDR1 is SGHTA and CDR2 is FQGNSA. V shed 5 bases and J shed 7 bases, with 18 bases lying between them. For the CDR3, the DNA is TGTGCCAGCAGCCAGTCGCTCATCTTAAAGGAGCAGTACTTC. It yields the protein CASSQSLILKEQYF.

This sequence joins TRBV27 and TRBJ1-4; the match to TRBD1 covers 11 bases. V lost 7 bases, J lost 5 bases, and 6 bases stayed unmatched. The CDR3 has 15 amino acids. Germline assignment: CDR1 MNHEY and CDR2 SMNVEV (reference sequence). The CDR3 DNA is TGTGCCAGCACCCGGGGGACAGGGGGAAATGAAAAACTGTTTTTT. Translated, it gives CASTRGTGGNEKLFF.

The V call is TRBV29-1, the J call TRBJ2-3; D call uncertain. In germline, CDR1 is SQVTM, CDR2 ANQGSEA. V gave up 0 bases and J gave up 0 bases, with 13 bases separating them. CDR3 length: 16 residues. CDR3 DNA sequence: TGCAGCGTTGAAGATCCAGCAAAGATGAGCACAGATACGCAGTATTTT. Protein product: CSVEDPAKMSTDTQYF.

The genes are TRBV4-3 and TRBJ2-1, with TRBD2 matching 7 bases. Germline V gene lookup returns CDR1 LGHNA and CDR2 YSLEER. The CDR3 totals 14 residues. With V trimmed by 4 bases and J by 6 bases, 6 bases remained unmatched. CDR3 in amino acids: CASSLGLVGNEQFF. In nucleotides, the CDR3 is TGCGCCAGCAGCCTCGGACTAGTGGGCAATGAGCAGTTCTTC.

DNA of the CDR3: TGTGCCAGCAGTGATTACAATGAGCAGTTCTTC. The encoded protein is CASSDYNEQFF. This chain joins TRBV27 and TRBJ2-1; no reliable D call. The CDR3 consists of 11 residues. Germline lookup yields CDR1 MNHEY and CDR2 SMNVEV (reference sequence). V was cut by 5 bases and J by 4 bases, with 3 bases left in between.

J is TRBJ1-1 and V is TRBV7-3; D unresolved. The length of the CDR3 is 13 residues. V lost 3 bases to trimming and J lost 1 base, with 6 bases between them. Germline CDR1 is SGHTA and CDR2 is FQGTGA. Here the CDR3 DNA reads TGTGCCAGCAGCTTTTCGCGGAACACTGAAGCTTTCTTT. Translating gives CASSFSRNTEAFF.

The V and J genes are TRBV27 and TRBJ2-7; no clear D. Per the germline V gene, CDR1 is MNHEY and CDR2 is SMNVEV (reference sequence). CDR3 length: 14 residues. Trimming stripped 7 bases from V and 1 base from J, with 14 bases between. The CDR3 coding sequence is TGTGCCAGCACCCCTGGGTGGGGATCCTACGAGCAGTACTTC. As protein: CASTPGWGSYEQYF.

The J gene is TRBJ1-5, the V gene TRBV27; D is uncertain. CDR1 MNHEY and CDR2 SMNVEV come from the germline V gene (reference sequence). V lost 8 bases, J lost 9 bases, and 17 bases lay in between. CDR3 length: 13 residues. CDR3 amino acids: CASAFTRGGPQHF. CDR3 coding DNA: TGTGCCAGCGCCTTTACTAGAGGAGGGCCCCAGCATTTT.

This chain connects TRBV28 to TRBJ2-7; D ambiguous. V was cut by 5 bases and J by 6 bases, with 11 bases left in between. This CDR3 contains 12 residues. Germline-derived CDR1 and CDR2 are MDHEN and SYDVKM. The CDR3 sequence is CASSLLRAEQYF. In DNA form, the CDR3 reads TGTGCCAGCAGTCTCCTTCGGGCCGAGCAGTACTTC.

The chain carries TRBV15 and TRBJ2-7, with a tentative D call TRBD2 (6 bases). V was trimmed by 5 bases and J by 2 bases, leaving 10 bases between them. Germline V lookup: CDR1 LNHNV, CDR2 YYDKDF (reference sequence). The CDR3 has 13 residues. DNA for the CDR3: TGTGCCACCAGCCTTAGCGGCGCCTACGAGCAGTACTTC. This translates into CATSLSGAYEQYF.

The V and J genes are TRBV6-5 and TRBJ2-7; TRBD2 matches 8 bases. CDR1 and CDR2 from the germline V gene are MNHEY and SVGAGI. The CDR3 sequence is 15 residues long. Trimming took 5 bases from V and 4 from J; bases not matched to a gene: 10. Written as DNA, the CDR3 is TGTGCCAGCAGTAAGCAGGGACTAGTTAGGTACGAGCAGTACTTC. Its protein is CASSKQGLVRYEQYF.